Here is one T cell receptor beta chain with its context. Antigen specificity is unknown. This specimen comes from a study of CD8+CD57+ T cells in acquired aplastic anemia. Across the whole study: The average for DNA from sorted CD4+ and CD8+ cells was 3 to 3.5 ug.

Whoever was chosen for sequencing had shown CD8+CD57+ cell expansion by flow cytometry. The V segment lost 0 bases and the J segment 0 bases; nucleotides outside the gene matches: 8. Looked up from germline, CDR1 is SGHVS and CDR2 is FQNEAQ. The CDR3 runs 19 residues. Study conclusions and caveats: Overlapping CD8+ CDR3 repertoires of patients and controls contained under 30 shared sequences.

Investigators profiled TCR beta VDJ and CDR3 from genomic DNA template. TCRdb itself ran the reads through MiXCR, one entry per CDR3 protein. The sample contains approximately 300,000 distinct CDR3 sequences, about three fifths of which appear only once. The clonotype was recovered from a human donor with aplastic anemia. The chain combines TRBV7-8 with TRBJ1-5, with TRBD1 matching over 10 bases. Sequencing used sorted CD4+, CD8+, or CD8+CD57+ T cells (not recorded which) from PBMCs. CDR3 protein: CASSLAFPGTGVSNQPQHF. The CDR3 DNA follows: TGTGCCAGCAGCTTAGCGTTCCCCGGGACAGGGGTTAGCAATCAGCCCCAGCATTTT.